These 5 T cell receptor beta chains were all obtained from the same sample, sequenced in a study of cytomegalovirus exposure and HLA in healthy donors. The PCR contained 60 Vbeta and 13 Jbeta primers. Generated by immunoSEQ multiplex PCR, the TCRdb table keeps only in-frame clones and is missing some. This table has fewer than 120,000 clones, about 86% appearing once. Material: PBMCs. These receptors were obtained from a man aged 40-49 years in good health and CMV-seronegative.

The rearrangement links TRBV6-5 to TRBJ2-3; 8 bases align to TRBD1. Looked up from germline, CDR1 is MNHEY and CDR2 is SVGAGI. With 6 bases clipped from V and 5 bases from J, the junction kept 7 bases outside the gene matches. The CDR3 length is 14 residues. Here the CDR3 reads CASRNTGGGDTQYF. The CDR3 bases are TGTGCCAGCAGAAACACAGGGGGTGGAGATACGCAGTATTTT.

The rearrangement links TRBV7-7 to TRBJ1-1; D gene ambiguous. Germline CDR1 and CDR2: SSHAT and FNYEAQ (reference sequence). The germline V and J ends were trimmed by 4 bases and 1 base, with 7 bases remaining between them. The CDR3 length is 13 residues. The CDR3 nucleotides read TGTGCCAGCAGCTCCACAAGGAACACTGAAGCTTTCTTT. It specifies CASSSTRNTEAFF. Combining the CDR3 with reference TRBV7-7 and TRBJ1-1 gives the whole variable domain GAGVSQSPRYKVTKRGQDVTLRCDPISSHATLYWYQQALGQGPEFLTYFNYEAQPDKSGLPSDRFSAERPEGSISTLTIQRTEQRDSAMYRCASSSTRNTEAFFGQGTRLTVV.

The DNA for the CDR3 is TGTGCCAGCAGTTTGTCCGGACAGGCCAACACTGAAGCTTTCTTT. This sequence encodes CASSLSGQANTEAFF. The chain uses TRBV27 and TRBJ1-1; TRBD1 matches 7 bases. This CDR3 region has 15 residues. The J segment lost 2 bases and the V segment lost 3 bases, leaving 6 bases of the junction unmatched. Germline lookup yields CDR1 MNHEY and CDR2 SMNVEV (reference sequence).

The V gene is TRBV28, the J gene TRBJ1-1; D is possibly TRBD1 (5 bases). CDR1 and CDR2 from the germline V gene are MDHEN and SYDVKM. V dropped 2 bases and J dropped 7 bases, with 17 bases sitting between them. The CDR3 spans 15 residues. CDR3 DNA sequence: TGTGCCAGCAGTTTAGGGAGGGCCGGGACGGGTGAAGCTTTCTTT. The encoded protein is CASSLGRAGTGEAFF.

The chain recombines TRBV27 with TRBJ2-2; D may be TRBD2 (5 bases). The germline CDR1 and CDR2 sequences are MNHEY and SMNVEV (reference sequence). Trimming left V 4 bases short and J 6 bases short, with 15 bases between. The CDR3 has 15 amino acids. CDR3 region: CASSSWGERSGELFF. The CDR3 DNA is TGTGCCAGCAGTTCGTGGGGAGAAAGATCCGGGGAGCTGTTTTTT.